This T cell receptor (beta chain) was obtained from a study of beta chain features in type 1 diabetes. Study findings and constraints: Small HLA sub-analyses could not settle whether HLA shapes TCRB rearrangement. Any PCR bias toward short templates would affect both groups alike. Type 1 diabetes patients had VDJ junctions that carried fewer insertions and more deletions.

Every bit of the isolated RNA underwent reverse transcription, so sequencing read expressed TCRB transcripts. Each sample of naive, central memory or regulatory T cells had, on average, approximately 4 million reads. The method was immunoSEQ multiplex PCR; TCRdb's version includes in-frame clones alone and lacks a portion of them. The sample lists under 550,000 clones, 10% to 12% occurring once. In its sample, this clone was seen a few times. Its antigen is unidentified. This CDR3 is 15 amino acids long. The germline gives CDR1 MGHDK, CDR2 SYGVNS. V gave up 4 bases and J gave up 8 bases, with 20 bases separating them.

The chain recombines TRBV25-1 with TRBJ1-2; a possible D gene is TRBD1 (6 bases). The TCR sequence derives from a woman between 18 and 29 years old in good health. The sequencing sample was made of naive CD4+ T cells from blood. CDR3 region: CASSARQRGMGGYTF. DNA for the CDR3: TGTGCCAGCAGTGCTCGGCAGAGGGGGATGGGAGGCTACACCTTC.